The 4 T cell receptor beta chains in this list originate from one sample, sequenced in a study of blood T cell repertoires in COVID-19. Data came from immunoSEQ multiplex PCR; TCRdb stores just in-frame clones and leaves some out. The sample carries approximately 180,000 clones, around 90% recorded once. Source material: peripheral blood. These receptors were taken from a man aged 50 to 59 with acute or convalescent COVID-19.

The chain has TRBV25-1 and TRBJ2-5; D is possibly TRBD1 (5 bases). The CDR3 sequence is 14 residues long. From germline, CDR1 is MGHDK and CDR2 SYGVNS. Trimming took off 2 bases at V and 5 bases at J, with 12 bases between the two ends. The CDR3 DNA reads as TGTGCCAGCAGTGAAAGGGTAGGGGTGGAGACCCAGTACTTC. Translation gives CASSERVGVETQYF.

The rearrangement links TRBV24-1 to TRBJ2-3, with D tentatively TRBD2 (5 bases). CDR1 and CDR2 (germline): KGHDR, SFDVKD. The germline V and J ends were trimmed by 1 base and 4 bases, with 11 bases remaining between them. CDR3 length: 15 amino acids. CDR3 coding DNA: TGTGCCACCAGTGATTTATCTCGGGAAGCAGATACGCAGTATTTT. This translates into CATSDLSREADTQYF.

The gene calls are TRBV7-3 and TRBJ2-1; D is perhaps TRBD1 (6 bases). With 5 bases removed from V and 5 bases from J, the gap between germline ends came to 13 bases. Looked up from germline, CDR1 is SGHTA and CDR2 is FQGTGA. This CDR3 region has 14 residues. The CDR3 region is CASSPGARNNEQFF. CDR3 nucleotides: TGTGCCAGCAGCCCAGGGGCTAGAAACAATGAGCAGTTCTTC.

The V call is TRBV7-9, the J call TRBJ2-2; D is perhaps TRBD2 (6 bases). The CDR3 runs 14 residues. The germline CDR1 and CDR2 sequences are SEHNR and FQNEAQ (reference sequence). Trimming took 3 bases from V and 5 from J, leaving 10 bases between them. CDR3 sequence: CASSFGGQTGELFF. DNA of the CDR3: TGTGCCAGCAGCTTCGGAGGGCAAACCGGGGAGCTGTTTTTT.